A selection of T cell receptor beta chains follows, all from one sample in a study of OX40 agonist ivuxolimab in advanced cancers. Only in-frame clones appear in the TCRdb table, and some are missing; sequencing was by immunoSEQ multiplex PCR. The sample carries 39,000 or so clones, roughly 90% recorded once. The material was CD4+ or CD8+ T cells sorted from blood, obtained in a trial of the OX40 agonist ivuxolimab. The receptor source for this set is an adult with an advanced solid tumor such as melanoma, head and neck, liver or kidney cancer. Both conserved end residues are part of each CDR3. D genes are given only for firm matches. Where a row states a size, it is once, few, many or the class of an expanded clone; other rows omit it.

v_call,clone_size,cdr3_length,j_call,d_call,cdr3_aa,cdr3_nt
TRBV5-4,NA,18,TRBJ2-5,TRBD2,CASSLGTSGGAPRETQYF,TGTGCCAGCAGCCTCGGGACTAGCGGGGGGGCCCCCAGAGAGACCCAGTACTTC
TRBV6-1,NA,15,TRBJ1-1,TRBD1,CASSHLGQGNTEAFF,TGTGCCAGCAGTCATTTGGGACAGGGAAACACTGAAGCTTTCTTT
TRBV4-1,few,15,TRBJ1-4,NA,CASSPPRTTNEKLFF,TGCGCCAGCAGCCCTCCGAGGACGACTAATGAAAAACTGTTTTTT
TRBV30,once,14,TRBJ2-1,TRBD2,CAGHPLAGYNEQFF,TGTGCCGGGCACCCCCTAGCGGGGTATAATGAGCAGTTCTTC
TRBV28,NA,16,TRBJ2-3,TRBD1,CASSHPDRGVPDTQYF,TGTGCCAGCAGCCACCCGGACAGGGGGGTACCAGATACGCAGTATTTT
TRBV7-2,NA,18,TRBJ2-5,NA,CASSLEVFGNLVQETQYF,TGTGCCAGCAGCTTAGAAGTTTTTGGGAACCTAGTCCAAGAGACCCAGTACTTC
TRBV6-6,NA,14,TRBJ2-1,NA,CASSYRGGHNEQFF,TGTGCCAGCAGTTATAGGGGGGGACACAATGAGCAGTTCTTC
TRBV25-1,NA,14,TRBJ2-7,NA,CASSGTGGPYEQYF,TGTGCCAGCAGTGGGACCGGGGGCCCCTACGAGCAGTACTTC
TRBV19,once,15,TRBJ2-7,TRBD1,CASSIELTGTYEQYF,TGTGCCAGTAGTATAGAGCTGACAGGGACCTACGAGCAGTACTTC
TRBV7-2,NA,13,TRBJ2-3,NA,CASSLGDTDTQYF,TGTGCCAGCAGCTTAGGAGACACAGATACGCAGTATTTT
TRBV30,NA,15,TRBJ2-3,TRBD1,CAWSRTGAPTDTQYF,TGTGCCTGGAGCAGAACAGGGGCCCCCACAGATACGCAGTATTTT